In this sample, the clone carrying this T cell receptor (beta chain) turned up many times. The antigen is unknown. This sample is part of a study of regulatory T cells in long-lasting Graves disease. Points from the study as a whole: TRBV28 was favored in persistent disease, as were TRBJ1-2 and TRBJ2-5. Patients whose Graves' disease persisted exhibited lower TCR diversity than those newly diagnosed.

CDR3 length: 12 residues. The germline V gene encodes CDR1 DFQATT and CDR2 SNEGSKA (reference sequence). The V gene lost 3 bases and the J gene lost 0 bases, with 6 bases spanning the gap. Described time point: persistent/refractory GD, antithyroid drugs over 5 years with positive TRAb. Preparation of the TCR library used RNA extracted from PBMCs. Both iRepertoire HTBI primers and Arm-PCR of CDR3 regions were used to build the TCR beta libraries. MiXCR was run by TCRdb on the multiplex PCR reads, yielding one entry per CDR3 protein. The data contain 310,000 or so distinct CDR3 sequences, 20% to 25% of them singletons.

The starting material was peripheral blood mononuclear cells (PBMCs), obtained when the disease was refractory, from a patient treated with antithyroid drugs. This chain connects TRBV20-1 to TRBJ2-7; D is ambiguous. The receptor was isolated from a female donor with Graves disease. The CDR3: CSARPVSYEQYF. The CDR3 bases are TGCAGTGCTAGGCCAGTCTCCTACGAGCAGTACTTC.